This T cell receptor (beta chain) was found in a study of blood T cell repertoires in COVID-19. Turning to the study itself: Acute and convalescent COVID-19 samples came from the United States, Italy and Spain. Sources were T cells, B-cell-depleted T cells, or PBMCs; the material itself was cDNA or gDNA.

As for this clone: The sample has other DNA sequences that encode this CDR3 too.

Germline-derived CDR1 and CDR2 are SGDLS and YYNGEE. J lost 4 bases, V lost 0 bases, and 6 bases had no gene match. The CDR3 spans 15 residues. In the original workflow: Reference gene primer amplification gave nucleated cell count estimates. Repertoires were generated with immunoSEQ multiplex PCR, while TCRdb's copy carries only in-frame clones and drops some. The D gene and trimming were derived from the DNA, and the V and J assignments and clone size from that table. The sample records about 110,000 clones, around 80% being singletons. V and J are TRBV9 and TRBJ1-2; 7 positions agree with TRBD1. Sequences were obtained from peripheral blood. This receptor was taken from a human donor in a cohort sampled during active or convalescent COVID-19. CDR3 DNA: TGTGCCAGCAGCGTAGGGGTGGGGGACAGCTATGGCTACACCTTC. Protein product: CASSVGVGDSYGYTF.